This T cell receptor beta chain was recorded in a study of response to subunit inactivated influenza vaccine. The CDR3 loop spans 14 amino acids. The ends were cut back, 6 bases at V and 3 bases at J, with 14 bases in the middle. Germline V gives CDR1 PRHDT, CDR2 FYEKMQ (reference sequence). TCRdb ran MiXCR on the RT-PCR reads and lists one entry per CDR3 protein. The sample records approximately 530,000 distinct CDR3 sequences, roughly 8.2% being singletons. Findings and caveats of the study: Researchers suggested that each seasonal influenza vaccination recruits few new T cells.

This clonotype was counted only a few times. Its antigen remains unidentified. The sample consisted of PBMCs from blood, taken about 24 months after vaccination. The receptor was isolated from a man aged 45 to 70 who received an inactivated influenza vaccine. The chain combines TRBV13 with TRBJ1-2, with D possibly matching TRBD1 (5 bases). DNA of the CDR3: TGTGCCAGCAGTTTGGGGCGCCTACACTATGGCTACACCTTC. Translation: CASSLGRLHYGYTF.